This TCR beta chain is from a study of T cell changes during pregnancy in multiple sclerosis. Between the trimmed V and J ends, which lost 4 bases and 1 base, there was a span of 19 bases. The CDR3 runs 18 residues. Germline assignment: CDR1 SGHDN and CDR2 FVKESK. Generated by immunoSEQ multiplex PCR, the TCRdb table keeps only in-frame clones and is missing some. Of about 68,000 clones listed, 91% are singletons. This TCR was recovered from a female donor with multiple sclerosis, enrolled in a pregnancy study. Sequences were derived from peripheral blood, sampled in the second trimester of pregnancy. The J gene is TRBJ1-4, the V gene TRBV14; D is unresolved. CDR3 in DNA: TGTGCCAGCAGCCCAAGGTGGTCGTGGGGAGGAACTAATGAAAAACTGTTTTTT. It codes for CASSPRWSWGGTNEKLFF.